The following is a T cell receptor (beta chain) sequence with its context. The sample belongs to a study of OX40 agonist ivuxolimab in advanced cancers. Study-level information: Patient treatment consisted of intravenous ivuxolimab administration every 2 weeks at 0.01 to 10 mg/kg. Mean age around 60 years, range 23 to 79; approximately 83% male.

Sequencing used immunoSEQ multiplex PCR; TCRdb keeps in-frame clones, though not all of them. The table records under 50,000 clones, approximately 83% of them present only once. Germline CDR1 SGHTA, CDR2 FQGTGA. Trimming left V 4 bases short and J 5 bases short, with 15 bases between. This CDR3 spans 15 amino acids. The sequence derives from an adult with an advanced solid tumor such as melanoma, head and neck, liver or kidney cancer. The chain employs TRBV7-3 and TRBJ2-1; D might be TRBD1 (6 bases). The input for sequencing was CD4+ or CD8+ T cells sorted from blood, taken in a trial of the OX40 agonist ivuxolimab. DNA of the CDR3: TGTGCCAGCAGCTCTCCGGGACACCTCCACAATGAGCAGTTCTTC. It codes for CASSSPGHLHNEQFF.